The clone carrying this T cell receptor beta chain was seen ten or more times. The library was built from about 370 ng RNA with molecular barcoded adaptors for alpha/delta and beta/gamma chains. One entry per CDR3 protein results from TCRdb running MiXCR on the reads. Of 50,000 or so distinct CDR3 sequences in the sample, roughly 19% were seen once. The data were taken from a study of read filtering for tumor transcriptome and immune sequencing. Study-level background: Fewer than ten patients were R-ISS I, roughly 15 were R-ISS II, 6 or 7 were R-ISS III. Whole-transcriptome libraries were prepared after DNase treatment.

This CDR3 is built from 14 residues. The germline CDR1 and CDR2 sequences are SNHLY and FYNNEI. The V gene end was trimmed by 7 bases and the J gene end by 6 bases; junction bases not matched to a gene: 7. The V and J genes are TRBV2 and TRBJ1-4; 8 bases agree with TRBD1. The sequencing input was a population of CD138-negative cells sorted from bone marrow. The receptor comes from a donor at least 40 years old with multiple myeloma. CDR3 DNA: TGTGCCAGCAACACCGGGACAGGCTATGAAAAACTGTTTTTT. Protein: CASNTGTGYEKLFF.